This record covers a single TCR beta chain. Its antigen remains undetermined. No base quality values were provided; no much bigger clone lies one nucleotide off. These data belong to a study of spatial heterogeneity in lung cancer (dated by TCRdb to the late 2010s). At the level of the whole study: Beta-chain transcripts were consistently detected in greater numbers than alpha-chain transcripts, which likely reflected higher beta-chain transcript abundance. In the raw uncorrected reads, each unique combination of TCR and UMI appeared on average more than ten times. In non-small cell lung cancer, the study quantitatively compared TCR alpha and beta repertoires across several tumor regions, matched nontumor lung, and blood. TCR repertoire features were related to nonsynonymous mutation counts determined by whole-exome sequencing of tumor tissue. At surgery, hundreds of tumor regions, around 64 matched nontumor lung samples and 45 to 60 PBMC samples were TCR-sequenced for both alpha and beta chains. Beyond this particular receptor, the publication reports: Ubiquitous expanded tumor TCRs were found in blood more often at tumor resection than at routine follow-up. Additional single-cell paired TCR alpha and beta sequencing was considered necessary to confirm, at a functional level, the hypothesis that regional TCRs recognize regional mutations.

The sample's time point label is to be understood as: sample taken at primary tumor resection. The donors were some 70 patients from the lung TRACERx cohort who had early-stage, untreated non-small cell lung cancer. Whole RNA extracted from tumor and nontumor lung tissue, or from cryopreserved PBMC samples, was used for TCR sequencing without cell sorting. A patient was chosen for TCR sequencing only when enough RNA was available from at least two tumor regions. Library preparation used 5' RACE. The run used a NextSeq 500. In the TCR library protocol, a unique molecular identifier was attached to each TCR cDNA molecule so that PCR and sequencing errors could be corrected. The original pipeline was this. TCR identification, UMI-based error correction and CDR3 extraction were performed with Decombinator tools. Expanded TCRs were defined as those above a frequency of 2 per 1,000, corresponding to the top 1% of the tumor frequency distribution. Renyi diversity was computed with the R vegan package after each repertoire had been subsampled 100 times to 5,000 TCRs. CDR3 similarity networks were built from amino acid triplet string-kernel similarity, connecting CDR3s with pairwise similarity above 0.82. TCRdb cleaned the public reads at Q25 with fastp, built clones with MiXCR and kept in-frame beta chains. Rows are unified per CDR3 protein, each entry keeping the most common DNA and genes. V and J calls and clone size were set by TCRdb, not the authors. Recorded for this sample are about 92,000 distinct CDR3 sequences; less than 15% of them occurred a single time. Just over 40% of the sample is taken by the ten largest.

The CDR3 goes from the cysteine to the phenylalanine over 13 residues. Only the CDR3 part of the read is kept: 39 bases, read in frame from the first base. Trimming at the junction amounts to 7 bases on V and 4 bases on J, and the germline ends lie 13 bases apart. The germline V gene (reference sequence) specifies MNHNY as CDR1 and SVGAGI as CDR2. Recombination linked TRBV6-6 to TRBJ2-5; the D gene lacks a confident call. This clonotype was sampled from a male donor with early-stage non-small cell lung cancer. Sequenced here: PBMCs, sampled at surgery. The bases read TGTGCCAGCACCTACCCGCGGCTAGAGACCCAGTACTTC. It translates as CASTYPRLETQYF.